This entry lists 20 T cell receptor beta chains sequenced from one sample in a study of cytomegalovirus exposure and HLA in healthy donors. The PCR made use of 60 Vbeta and 13 Jbeta primers. Assay: immunoSEQ multiplex PCR; the TCRdb copy retains only in-frame clones and omits some. The table has about 160,000 clones, approximately 81% seen once. The sequencing input was PBMCs. All receptors derive from a female donor in good health and CMV-seronegative.

The chain combines TRBV30 with TRBJ2-2; 9 positions match TRBD1. V was clipped by 0 bases and J by 5 bases; unmatched bases: 16. CDR1 is GTSNPN, CDR2 SVGIG, per germline (reference sequence). The CDR3 is 19 amino acids. In DNA form, the CDR3 reads TGTGCCTGGAGTGTCGGTTTGGCCGCCGGGACAGGGAGGACCGGGGAGCTGTTTTTT. Encoded protein: CAWSVGLAAGTGRTGELFF.

The chain employs TRBV7-3 and TRBJ2-2, with D perhaps TRBD2 (6 bases). The CDR3 consists of 13 residues. Trimming took off 6 bases at V and 5 bases at J, with 10 bases between the two ends. Germline CDR1 is SGHTA and CDR2 is FQGTGA. CDR3 region: CASSTGLTGELFF. CDR3 nucleotides: TGTGCCAGCAGTACGGGACTGACCGGGGAGCTGTTTTTT.

V is TRBV10-3 and J is TRBJ1-1; 11 nucleotides align to TRBD1. V lost 6 bases, J lost 1 base, and 7 bases stayed unmatched. Germline assignment: CDR1 ENHRY and CDR2 SYGVKD. This CDR3 spans 16 amino acids. CDR3 loop: CAIRPGQGVANTEAFF. The CDR3 bases are TGTGCCATCAGGCCGGGACAGGGGGTCGCGAACACTGAAGCTTTCTTT.

CDR3 nucleotides: TGTGCCAGCAGCCTCCTCGGACACCCGGGAGCCCAGCATTTT. Protein: CASSLLGHPGAQHF. V usage is TRBV7-2 and J usage is TRBJ1-5; TRBD1 might be the D (5 bases). V gave up 5 bases and J gave up 11 bases, with 19 bases separating them. Germline V gives CDR1 SGHTA, CDR2 FQGNSA. The CDR3 has 14 residues.

The CDR3 here is CASSLAGPPETQYF. The CDR3 coding sequence is TGTGCCAGCAGCTTAGCAGGGCCCCCGGAGACCCAGTACTTC. The V and J genes are TRBV7-3 and TRBJ2-5, with a tentative D call TRBD1 (5 bases). The CDR3 has 14 residues. Germline V gives CDR1 SGHTA, CDR2 FQGTGA. Trimming shortened V by 2 bases and J by 5 bases, and 12 bases separated the two germline ends.

The chain links TRBV7-8 to TRBJ1-5; no firm D call. CDR1 is SGHVS and CDR2 is FQNEAQ in the germline V gene. Trimming removed 5 bases at V and 1 base at J, with 9 bases between. The CDR3 is 14 residues long. The CDR3 spells CASSGGRSNQPQHF. The CDR3 DNA follows: TGTGCCAGCAGCGGCGGCCGGAGCAATCAGCCCCAGCATTTT.

CDR3 amino acids: CATSRGLAGETDTQYF. As DNA, the CDR3 is TGTGCCACCAGCAGGGGACTAGCGGGAGAAACAGATACGCAGTATTTT. This chain connects TRBV15 to TRBJ2-3, with 14 bases fitting TRBD2. V lost 3 bases to trimming and J lost 3 bases; unmatched junction nucleotides: 2. CDR1 is LNHNV and CDR2 is YYDKDF in the germline V gene (reference sequence). The CDR3 is 16 residues long.

This clone was detected only a few times. The chain uses TRBV6-6 and TRBJ2-7; 7 bases agree with TRBD1. The germline gives CDR1 MNHNY, CDR2 SVGAGI (reference sequence). CDR3 size: 15 residues. V lost 7 bases and J lost 4; bases outside the gene matches: 13. In nucleotides, the CDR3 is TGTGCCAGCAATCAACCGGGACAGACTTCTTACGAGCAGTACTTC. Its protein product is CASNQPGQTSYEQYF.

This clone was seen more than once but under ten times. The chain combines TRBV6-5 with TRBJ1-5; 10 nucleotides match TRBD1. The CDR3 has 15 amino acids. Germline trimming cut 6 bases from V and 4 bases from J; bases unmatched to any gene: 6. Germline loops: CDR1 MNHEY, CDR2 SVGAGI. CDR3 sequence reads: CASSPGTGVNQPQHF. The CDR3 DNA reads as TGTGCCAGCAGCCCCGGGACAGGGGTAAATCAGCCCCAGCATTTT.

The chain has TRBV7-2 and TRBJ2-1; 7 bases match TRBD2. There are 16 residues in the CDR3. The junction had 15 bases not matched to a gene; V was cut back by 5 bases and J by 8 bases. Germline V CDR1 and CDR2: SGHTA, FQGNSA. The CDR3 DNA reads TGTGCCAGCAGCGCGAATTGGACTAGAGGGAACGATGAGCAGTTCTTC. This sequence encodes CASSANWTRGNDEQFF.

V is TRBV10-2 and J is TRBJ1-3; D may be TRBD1 (5 bases). The CDR3 consists of 14 residues. Trimming left V 6 bases short and J 7 bases short, with 16 bases between. The germline gives CDR1 WSHSY, CDR2 SAAADI. CDR3 nucleotide sequence: TGCGCCAGCAGCCTACAAGGAGGGGTGAACACCATATATTTT. Protein: CASSLQGGVNTIYF.

The J gene is TRBJ2-5, the V gene TRBV4-3; 15 bases line up with TRBD2. The V gene end was trimmed by 4 bases and the J gene end by 4 bases; junction bases not matched to a gene: 1. Germline CDR1 is LGHNA and CDR2 is YSLEER. The CDR3 sequence is 15 residues long. The chain's CDR3 is CASSPGLAGGETQYF. The CDR3 DNA sequence: TGCGCCAGCAGCCCGGGACTAGCGGGGGGAGAGACCCAGTACTTC.

The V gene is TRBV10-3, the J gene TRBJ2-5; D perhaps matches TRBD2 (6 bases). The germline V and J ends were trimmed by 4 bases and 3 bases, with 9 bases remaining between them. The CDR3 sequence is 13 residues long. CDR1 ENHRY and CDR2 SYGVKD come from the germline V gene. This CDR3 reads CAISAGGEETQYF. In DNA form, the CDR3 reads TGTGCCATCAGTGCCGGCGGGGAAGAGACCCAGTACTTC.

The chain couples TRBV6-1 to TRBJ1-2, with D possibly being TRBD1 (6 bases). The CDR3 has 15 amino acids. Trimming shortened V by 4 bases and J by 5 bases, and 17 bases separated the two germline ends. From germline, CDR1 is MNHNS and CDR2 SASEGT. The chain's CDR3 is CASSVRGEGGYGYTF. The CDR3 region has the DNA TGTGCCAGCAGTGTCCGGGGCGAGGGGGGGTATGGCTACACCTTC.

The rearrangement links TRBV5-4 to TRBJ1-2; no clear D gene. Germline CDR1 and CDR2: SGHNT and YYREEE (reference sequence). V lost 3 bases, J lost 4 bases, and 13 bases lay in between. The length of the CDR3 is 14 residues. The CDR3 DNA reads TGTGCCAGCAGCTCGGACTCTGGAGCCTATGGCTACACCTTC. Its protein is CASSSDSGAYGYTF.

This chain connects TRBV6-5 to TRBJ2-7; TRBD1 matches 9 bases. CDR3 size: 14 residues. The germline gives CDR1 MNHEY, CDR2 SVGAGI. J was trimmed by 6 bases and V by 6 bases; bases with no gene match: 9. The CDR3 DNA follows: TGTGCCAGCAGCCTCGGGACAGGGATGGGCGAGCAGTACTTC. Translating it yields CASSLGTGMGEQYF.

This chain links TRBV7-9 with TRBJ2-7, with a possible D match to TRBD1 (6 bases). The CDR3 is 14 amino acids. The germline gives CDR1 SEHNR, CDR2 FQNEAQ (reference sequence). Between the trimmed V and J ends, which lost 5 bases and 3 bases, there was a span of 14 bases. CDR3 sequence reads: CASSAGGRGYEQYF. CDR3 coding DNA: TGTGCCAGCAGCGCCGGTGGCAGGGGCTACGAGCAGTACTTC.

The chain carries TRBV19 and TRBJ2-5; the D gene is possibly TRBD2 (6 bases). Trimming stripped 4 bases from V and 4 bases from J, with 10 bases between. Per the germline V gene, CDR1 is LNHDA and CDR2 is SQIVND (reference sequence). The CDR3 runs to 13 residues. CDR3 region: CASSSTSSETQYF. The CDR3 bases are TGTGCCAGTAGTAGTACTAGCTCAGAGACCCAGTACTTC.

This chain joins TRBV12-5 and TRBJ1-2, with unresolved D. Per the germline V gene, CDR1 is LGHNT and CDR2 is FRNRAP. Between the trimmed V and J ends, which lost 0 bases and 2 bases, there was a span of 13 bases. This CDR3 contains 16 residues. The CDR3 protein is CASGLVYRGANYGYTF. CDR3 in DNA: TGTGCTAGTGGTTTGGTATATCGGGGTGCGAACTATGGCTACACCTTC.

V and J are TRBV19 and TRBJ2-1, with 11 bases aligning to TRBD2. The CDR3 is made up of 14 amino acids. CDR1 and CDR2 (germline): LNHDA, SQIVND (reference sequence). V gave up 5 bases and J gave up 6 bases; unmatched junction bases: 3. CDR3 in amino acids: CASSVAGGVNEQFF. DNA for the CDR3: TGTGCCAGTAGTGTAGCGGGGGGGGTCAATGAGCAGTTCTTC.